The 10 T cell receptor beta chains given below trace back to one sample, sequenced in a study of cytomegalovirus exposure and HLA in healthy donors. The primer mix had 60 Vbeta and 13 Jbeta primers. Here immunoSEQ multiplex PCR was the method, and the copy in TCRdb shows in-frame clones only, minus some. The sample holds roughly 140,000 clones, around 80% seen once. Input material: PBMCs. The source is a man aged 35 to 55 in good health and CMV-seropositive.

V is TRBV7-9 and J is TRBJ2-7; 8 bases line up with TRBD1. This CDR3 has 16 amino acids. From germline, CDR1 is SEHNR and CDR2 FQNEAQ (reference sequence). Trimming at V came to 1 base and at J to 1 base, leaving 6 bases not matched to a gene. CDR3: CASSLVGRGPSYEQYF. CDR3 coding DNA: TGTGCCAGCAGCTTAGTTGGCAGGGGGCCATCCTACGAGCAGTACTTC. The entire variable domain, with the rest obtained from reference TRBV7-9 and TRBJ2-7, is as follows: DTGVSQNPRHKITKRGQNVTFRCDPISEHNRLYWYRQTLGQGPEFLTYFQNEAQLEKSRLLSDRFSAERPKGSFSTLEIQRTEQGDSAMYLCASSLVGRGPSYEQYFGPGTRLTVT.

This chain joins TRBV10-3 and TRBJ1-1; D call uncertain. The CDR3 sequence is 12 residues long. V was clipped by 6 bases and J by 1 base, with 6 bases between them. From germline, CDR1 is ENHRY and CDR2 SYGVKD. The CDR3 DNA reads TGTGCCATCAGCCCCAAGAACACTGAAGCTTTCTTT. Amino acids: CAISPKNTEAFF.

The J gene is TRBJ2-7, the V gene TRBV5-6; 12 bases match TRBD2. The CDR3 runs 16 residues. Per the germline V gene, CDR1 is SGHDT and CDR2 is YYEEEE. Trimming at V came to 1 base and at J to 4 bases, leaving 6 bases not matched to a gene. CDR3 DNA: TGTGCCAGCAGCTTGTGGGTCGGACTAGCGGGGTACGAGCAGTACTTC. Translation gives CASSLWVGLAGYEQYF.

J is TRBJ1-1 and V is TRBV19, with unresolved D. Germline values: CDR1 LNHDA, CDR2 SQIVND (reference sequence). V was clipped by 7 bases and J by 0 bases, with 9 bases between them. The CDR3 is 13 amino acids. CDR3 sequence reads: CASTKNLNTEAFF. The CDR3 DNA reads TGTGCCAGTACAAAGAACTTGAACACTGAAGCTTTCTTT.

The CDR3 protein is CASSLRPGTGRINEQFF. Written as DNA, the CDR3 is TGTGCCAGCAGCCTTCGACCCGGGACAGGGCGTATCAATGAGCAGTTCTTC. The V and J genes are TRBV9 and TRBJ2-1, with TRBD1 matching over 9 bases. This CDR3 is built from 17 residues. The V and J ends lost 4 bases and 6 bases, in that order; junction bases with no gene match: 14. CDR1 and CDR2 from the germline V gene are SGDLS and YYNGEE. Variable domain in full (rest from reference TRBV9 and TRBJ2-1): DSGVTQTPKHLITATGQRVTLRCSPRSGDLSVYWYQQSLDQGLQFLIQYYNGEERAKGNILERFSAQQFPDLHSELNLSSLELGDSALYFCASSLRPGTGRINEQFFGPGTRLTVL.

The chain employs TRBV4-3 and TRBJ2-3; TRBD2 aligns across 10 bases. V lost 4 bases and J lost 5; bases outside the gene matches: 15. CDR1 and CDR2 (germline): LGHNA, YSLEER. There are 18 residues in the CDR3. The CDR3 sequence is CASSLRGGLAGAVDTQYF. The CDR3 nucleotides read TGCGCCAGCAGCCTAAGGGGAGGGCTAGCGGGAGCTGTAGATACGCAGTATTTT.

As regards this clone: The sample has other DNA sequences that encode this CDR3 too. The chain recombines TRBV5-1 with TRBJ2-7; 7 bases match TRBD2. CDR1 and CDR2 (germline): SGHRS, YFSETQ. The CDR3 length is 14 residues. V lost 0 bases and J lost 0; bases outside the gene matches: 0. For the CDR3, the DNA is TGCGCCAGCAGCTTGGGGACTAGCTCCTACGAGCAGTACTTC. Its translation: CASSLGTSSYEQYF.

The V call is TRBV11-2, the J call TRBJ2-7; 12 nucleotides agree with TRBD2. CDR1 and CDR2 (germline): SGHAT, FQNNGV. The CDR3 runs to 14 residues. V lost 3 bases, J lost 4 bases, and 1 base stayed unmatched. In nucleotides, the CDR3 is TGTGCCAGCAGCTTTGGGACTAGCGGGTACGAGCAGTACTTC. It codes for CASSFGTSGYEQYF.

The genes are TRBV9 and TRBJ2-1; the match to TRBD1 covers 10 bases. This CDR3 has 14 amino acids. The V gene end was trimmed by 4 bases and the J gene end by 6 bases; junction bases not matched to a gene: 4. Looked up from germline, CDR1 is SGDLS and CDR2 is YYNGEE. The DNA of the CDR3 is TGTGCCAGCAGCAACCGGGACAGGGGCAATGAGCAGTTCTTC. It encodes CASSNRDRGNEQFF.

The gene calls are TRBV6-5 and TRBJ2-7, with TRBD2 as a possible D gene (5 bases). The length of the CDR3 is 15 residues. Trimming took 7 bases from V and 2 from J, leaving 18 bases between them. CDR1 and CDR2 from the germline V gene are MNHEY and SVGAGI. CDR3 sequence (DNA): TGTGCCAGCAAACGAGGGCAGTGGGGTACCTACGAGCAGTACTTC. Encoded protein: CASKRGQWGTYEQYF.